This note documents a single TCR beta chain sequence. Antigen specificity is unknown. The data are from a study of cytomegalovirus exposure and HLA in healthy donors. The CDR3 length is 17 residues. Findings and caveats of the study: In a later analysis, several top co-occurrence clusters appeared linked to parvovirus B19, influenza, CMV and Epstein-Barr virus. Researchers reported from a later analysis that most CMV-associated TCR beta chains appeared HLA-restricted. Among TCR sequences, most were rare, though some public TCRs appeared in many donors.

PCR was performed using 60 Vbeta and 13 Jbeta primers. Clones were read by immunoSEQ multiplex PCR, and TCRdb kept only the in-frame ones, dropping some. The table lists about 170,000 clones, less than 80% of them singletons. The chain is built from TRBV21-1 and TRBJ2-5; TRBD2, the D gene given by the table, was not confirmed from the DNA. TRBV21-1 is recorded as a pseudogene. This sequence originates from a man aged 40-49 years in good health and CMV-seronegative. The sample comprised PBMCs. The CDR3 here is CASSKAWKREGQETQYF. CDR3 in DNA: TGTGCCAGCAGCAAAGCGTGGAAGCGGGAGGGCCAAGAGACCCAGTACTTC.